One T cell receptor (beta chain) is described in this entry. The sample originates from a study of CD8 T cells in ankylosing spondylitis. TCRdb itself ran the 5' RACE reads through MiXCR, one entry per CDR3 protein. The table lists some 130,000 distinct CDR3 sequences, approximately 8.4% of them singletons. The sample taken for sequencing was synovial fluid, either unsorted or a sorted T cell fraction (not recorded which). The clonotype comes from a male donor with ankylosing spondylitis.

The CDR3 loop is CASTPKAFF. CDR3 nucleotide sequence: TGTGCCAGCACCCCCAAGGCTTTCTTT. The chain couples TRBV7-9 to TRBJ1-1; no clear D. CDR3 size: 9 residues. CDR1 is SEHNR, CDR2 FQNEAQ, per germline (reference sequence). V was clipped by 7 bases and J by 11 bases, with 8 bases between them.